This TCR beta chain is from a study of response to subunit inactivated influenza vaccine. General study points: It was the authors' suggestion that each seasonal influenza vaccination recruits few new T cells.

As regards this clonotype: The antigen is undetermined.

TCRdb passed the RT-PCR reads through MiXCR, listing each CDR3 protein once. This sample has 700,000 to 800,000 distinct CDR3 sequences, with about 18% found just once. V lost 7 bases, J lost 1 base, and 13 bases lay in between. CDR3 length equals 14 residues. Germline V CDR1 and CDR2: MGHDK, SYGVNS. The clonotype comes from a man between 45 and 60 years old who received an inactivated influenza vaccine. The J gene is TRBJ1-1, the V gene TRBV25-1; maybe TRBD1 (6 bases). The sample in question was PBMCs from blood, obtained about 5 days after vaccination. CDR3 bases: TGTGCCAGCAAAGTGGGACAAGAGAACACTGAAGCTTTCTTT. Its translation: CASKVGQENTEAFF.